A single sample is the source of the 23 T cell receptor beta chains below, sequenced in a study of identical twins. MiXCR, run by TCRdb on the 5' RACE reads, gives a single entry per CDR3 protein. The profile shows about 660,000 distinct CDR3 sequences, 8.5% to 9.5% of them singletons. These data were also filed under a second study, of yellow fever vaccine responses in identical twins.

The specimen sequenced was PBMCs. These receptors all come from a woman aged 18-29 years in good health.

This clonotype has more than one count but fewer than ten. The chain joins TRBV11-1 to TRBJ2-1; 7 positions match TRBD1. The junction had 5 bases not matched to a gene; V was cut back by 5 bases and J by 10 bases. CDR3 length: 12 amino acids. Germline V gene data show CDR1 as SGHAT and CDR2 as FQDESV (reference sequence). The CDR3 here is CASSKRQGEQFF. In nucleotides, the CDR3 is TGTGCCAGCAGCAAAAGACAGGGAGAGCAGTTCTTC.

The chain uses TRBV28 and TRBJ2-1, with D unresolved. Per the germline V gene, CDR1 is MDHEN and CDR2 is SYDVKM. V lost 7 bases to trimming and J lost 0 bases, with 16 bases between them. The CDR3 spans 16 residues. The CDR3: CASTTLPPSSYNEQFF. CDR3 bases: TGTGCCAGCACCACACTCCCTCCAAGCTCCTACAATGAGCAGTTCTTC.

The rearrangement links TRBV5-1 to TRBJ2-1; 7 nucleotides agree with TRBD2. Germline trimming cut 6 bases from V and 9 bases from J; bases unmatched to any gene: 15. CDR3 length: 15 amino acids. The germline V gene encodes CDR1 SGHRS and CDR2 YFSETQ. CDR3 amino acids: CASTLKVSGDSEQFF. CDR3 bases: TGCGCCAGCACCCTCAAGGTGAGCGGGGATTCTGAGCAGTTCTTC. The whole variable domain, filled in from reference TRBV5-1 and TRBJ2-1, reads KAGVTQTPRYLIKTRGQQVTLSCSPISGHRSVSWYQQTPGQGLQFLFEYFSETQRNKGNFPGRFSGRQFSNSRSEMNVSTLELGDSALYLCASTLKVSGDSEQFFGPGTRLTVL.

This clonotype was counted a few times. This rearrangement joins TRBV20-1 to TRBJ1-5, with D perhaps TRBD1 (5 bases). Germline V gene sequence: CDR1 DFQATT, CDR2 SNEGSKA (reference sequence). Trimming stripped 4 bases from V and 5 bases from J, with 12 bases between. The CDR3 runs to 13 residues. The CDR3 DNA reads as TGCAGTGCTACAAAGGGGCCCGATCAGCCCCAGCATTTT. Protein product: CSATKGPDQPQHF.

The rearrangement uses TRBV4-3 and TRBJ2-7; D might be TRBD1 (5 bases). Germline V gene sequence: CDR1 LGHNA, CDR2 YSLEER. Trimming removed 1 base from V and 3 bases from J, with 13 bases in between. CDR3 length: 15 residues. This CDR3 reads CASSQGQLGGYEQYF. Here the CDR3 DNA reads TGCGCCAGCAGCCAAGGACAGTTAGGCGGCTACGAGCAGTACTTC.

V and J are TRBV3-1 and TRBJ2-7; 8 bases line up with TRBD2. Trimming removed 2 bases from V and 0 bases from J; junction bases left unmatched: 6. From germline, CDR1 is LGHDT and CDR2 YNNKEL (reference sequence). CDR3 length equals 16 residues. The CDR3 DNA follows: TGTGCCAGCAGCCAACCCGGGACTAGGCTCTCCTACGAGCAGTACTTC. It encodes CASSQPGTRLSYEQYF.

The V and J genes are TRBV4-1 and TRBJ2-1; 9 bases align to TRBD2. Germline loops: CDR1 MGHRA, CDR2 YSYEKL. This CDR3 is built from 18 residues. The junction had 17 bases not matched to a gene; V was cut back by 6 bases and J by 5 bases. CDR3 region: CASRSSEEGLAGNNEQFF. Here the CDR3 DNA reads TGCGCCAGCAGGAGCTCCGAGGAGGGGCTAGCGGGGAACAATGAGCAGTTCTTC.

This clonotype was seen a few times. The CDR3 DNA follows: TGTGCCAGCAGTTTAGGGGACTTCGATACGCAGTATTTT. It encodes CASSLGDFDTQYF. The chain couples TRBV7-3 to TRBJ2-3, with a weak D call TRBD2 (6 bases). CDR3 length: 13 amino acids. Germline CDR1 reads SGHTA; CDR2 reads FQGTGA. V dropped 6 bases and J dropped 6 bases, with 13 bases sitting between them.

The table lists this clonotype with a few counts. The V and J genes are TRBV24-1 and TRBJ2-7; tentatively, D is TRBD2 (6 bases). Germline V lookup: CDR1 KGHDR, CDR2 SFDVKD. This CDR3 spans 13 amino acids. The V and J ends lost 2 bases and 4 bases respectively, with 8 bases between them. CDR3 sequence (DNA): TGTGCCACCAGTGATTCCGGGGGATACGAGCAGTACTTC. Its translation: CATSDSGGYEQYF.

This clonotype was found a few times. This chain joins TRBV9 and TRBJ2-7; 12 bases are shared with TRBD2. This CDR3 contains 17 residues. Germline V gene lookup returns CDR1 SGDLS and CDR2 YYNGEE. V lost 6 bases, J lost 5 bases, and 15 bases stayed unmatched. This CDR3 is CASTRLAGALRSNEQYF. Written as DNA, the CDR3 is TGTGCCAGCACCAGACTAGCGGGAGCCCTCCGGAGCAACGAGCAGTACTTC.

This clonotype was counted a few times. The chain couples TRBV15 to TRBJ2-5; 11 nucleotides align to TRBD2. Trimming cost V 4 bases and J 3 bases; bases outside gene matches: 4. The CDR3 is 15 amino acids. Germline CDR1 LNHNV, CDR2 YYDKDF (reference sequence). The CDR3 loop reads CATSNIAGGEETQYF. CDR3 DNA: TGTGCCACCAGCAACATAGCGGGGGGGGAAGAGACCCAGTACTTC.

V and J are TRBV29-1 and TRBJ2-5; D is ambiguous. This CDR3 contains 11 residues. The V gene's germline CDR1 is SQVTM and CDR2 ANQGSEA. Trimming removed 7 bases at V and 4 bases at J, with 10 bases between. CDR3 amino acids: CSAPYLETQYF. The CDR3 DNA is TGCAGCGCTCCTTACTTAGAGACCCAGTACTTC.

This clonotype was seen only a few times. V is TRBV5-1 and J is TRBJ2-1; 8 bases fit TRBD1. CDR3 length equals 14 residues. With 4 bases clipped from V and 4 bases from J, the junction kept 4 bases outside the gene matches. Germline values: CDR1 SGHRS, CDR2 YFSETQ. In nucleotides, the CDR3 is TGCGCCAGCAGCAACCGGGACAGGTACAATGAGCAGTTCTTC. It specifies CASSNRDRYNEQFF. Together with reference TRBV5-1 and TRBJ2-1, the CDR3 gives the full variable domain: KAGVTQTPRYLIKTRGQQVTLSCSPISGHRSVSWYQQTPGQGLQFLFEYFSETQRNKGNFPGRFSGRQFSNSRSEMNVSTLELGDSALYLCASSNRDRYNEQFFGPGTRLTVL.

This clonotype occurred many times. The genes are TRBV6-1 and TRBJ1-5, with 8 bases matching TRBD1. J gave up 7 bases and V 5 bases, and 7 bases lay outside the gene matches. CDR3 size: 14 residues. Germline V gene lookup returns CDR1 MNHNS and CDR2 SASEGT. Here the CDR3 DNA reads TGTGCCAGCAGTAAGACAGGGGACGGGCAGCCCCAGCATTTT. As protein: CASSKTGDGQPQHF.

DNA of the CDR3: TGCAGCGTTGAAGATGGCCCGACAGGAGACGACTACGAGCAGTACTTC. The encoded protein is CSVEDGPTGDDYEQYF. The V and J genes are TRBV29-1 and TRBJ2-7; D is possibly TRBD1 (6 bases). From germline, CDR1 is SQVTM and CDR2 ANQGSEA. V was cut by 0 bases and J by 3 bases, with 18 bases left in between. This CDR3 has 16 residues.

Points on this clonotype: Likely a read error: the CDR3 ends without its conserved phenylalanine or tryptophan. The gene calls are TRBV7-8 and TRBJ2-5, with 8 bases aligning to TRBD1. The V gene's germline CDR1 is SGHVS and CDR2 FQNEAQ. Trimming cost V 1 base and J 5 bases; bases outside gene matches: 6. The length of the CDR3 is 15 residues. CDR3 DNA: TGTGCCAGCAGCTTAGGGTCAGGGGGCAGGGAGACCCAGTACATC. Translated: CASSLGSGGRETQYI.

This rearrangement joins TRBV12-3 or TRBV12-4 to TRBJ2-3; D might be TRBD1 (5 bases). This CDR3 spans 14 amino acids. The ends were cut back, 2 bases at V and 3 bases at J, with 9 bases in the middle. CDR3 region: CASSLPGRTDTQYF. CDR3 nucleotide sequence: TGTGCCAGCAGTTTACCAGGGCGGACAGATACGCAGTATTTT.

This clonotype was found a few times. The rearrangement uses TRBV29-1 and TRBJ1-1; D call uncertain. This CDR3 is 14 amino acids long. V gave up 6 bases and J gave up 1 base, with 15 bases separating them. Germline assignment: CDR1 SQVTM and CDR2 ANQGSEA. The chain's CDR3 is CSVRGTAGNTEAFF. CDR3 sequence (DNA): TGCAGCGTCCGCGGCACGGCTGGGAACACTGAAGCTTTCTTT. Drawing the rest from reference TRBV29-1 and TRBJ1-1, the complete variable domain is SAVISQKPSRDICQRGTSLTIQCQVDSQVTMMFWYRQQPGQSLTLIATANQGSEATYESGFVIDKFPISRPNLTFSTLTVSNMSPEDSSIYLCSVRGTAGNTEAFFGQGTRLTVV.

The chain uses TRBV5-1 and TRBJ1-6; D possibly corresponds to TRBD1 (5 bases). Germline V CDR1 and CDR2: SGHRS, YFSETQ. Trimming removed 6 bases from V and 9 bases from J, with 16 bases in between. The CDR3 extends over 14 amino acids. CDR3: CASNPDGGGSPLHF. The CDR3 nucleotides are TGCGCCAGCAACCCGGACGGGGGTGGTTCACCCCTCCACTTT.

In its sample, this clonotype was seen a few times. The J gene is TRBJ1-2, the V gene TRBV28; D uncertain. Trimming cost V 3 bases and J 8 bases, with 16 bases left between them. This CDR3 is 14 amino acids long. Germline CDR1 is MDHEN and CDR2 is SYDVKM. The CDR3 nucleotides are TGTGCCAGCAGTTTCTCGCAGCTAGCGGGGGGCTACACCTTC. This gives the protein CASSFSQLAGGYTF.

The CDR3 protein is CASSSVIEAHNEQFF. In nucleotides, the CDR3 is TGTGCCAGCAGTTCGGTTATAGAGGCCCACAATGAGCAGTTCTTC. The chain links TRBV28 to TRBJ2-1; D is ambiguous. The CDR3 loop spans 15 amino acids. Germline CDR1 reads MDHEN; CDR2 reads SYDVKM. V lost 4 bases and J 5 bases, leaving 15 bases between the germline ends.

The sample holds a few counts of this clonotype. The chain carries TRBV10-3 and TRBJ2-7; D call uncertain. V lost 0 bases and J 5 bases, leaving 2 bases between the germline ends. Per germline, CDR1 ENHRY and CDR2 SYGVKD. The CDR3 consists of 11 residues. CDR3 nucleotides: TGTGCCATCAGTGAGTCACACGAGCAGTACTTC. Residues: CAISESHEQYF.

This chain joins TRBV3-1 and TRBJ1-3; 9 nucleotides line up with TRBD1. Germline V lookup: CDR1 LGHDT, CDR2 YNNKEL (reference sequence). This CDR3 is built from 17 residues. After removal of 2 bases from V and 2 bases from J, the junction contained 7 bases not matched to a gene. Here the CDR3 reads CASSQLAGQGPGNTIYF. In DNA, the CDR3 is TGTGCCAGCAGCCAACTAGCGGGACAGGGCCCTGGAAACACCATATATTTT.